This T cell receptor beta chain emerged from a study of blood T cell repertoires in COVID-19 (dated by TCRdb to 2018 to 2021). About the investigation overall: Collaborator samples came from the United States, Italy and Spain and covered acute and convalescent phases of COVID-19. The sample metadata nearly always contained a de-identified subject ID, COVID-19 status, age in years and sex. The dataset comprised deeply sampled blood TCRbeta repertoires from subjects exposed to, actively infected with, or recovered from COVID-19. The repertoires were released in a freely available public database intended as a resource for research on the immune response to SARS-CoV-2. Where HLA class I and class II types were available, the types were taken from metadata supplied by the sample provider, not from assay-based typing. The material from the prospective study consisted of cDNA or gDNA derived from T cells, B-cell-depleted T cells, or PBMCs. Samples came from the ongoing ImmuneRACE study (first 160 participants) plus 1,254 subjects from 6 global collaborators.

Of note for this clone: The clone's antigen remains unknown. No base qualities exist here, and no much larger clone lies one base off it.

Participants in the prospective study were enrolled through a virtual design, were aged roughly 18 to 95 years, and lived in roughly 24 United States geographic areas. To assign participants to cohorts, the prospective study relied on clinical history that participants themselves reported in a screening survey and a study questionnaire. For ImmuneRACE Cohort 3, a participant was defined as recovered based on two consecutive negative NP/OP PCR tests, clearance by a healthcare professional, or resolution of symptoms. Each participant in the prospective study had whole blood, serum and a nasopharyngeal or oropharyngeal swab collected by mobile phlebotomists. Over a roughly 2-month period, participants in the prospective study had the option of providing additional blood draws and questionnaires. Blood samples from the prospective study were shipped frozen or at room temperature prior to DNA extraction.

TCRbeta CDR3 regions were amplified from genomic DNA by means of the immunoSEQ Assay, a bias-controlled multiplex PCR. As for how the authors treated the data: The number of nucleated cells in each sample was estimated from the amplification of reference gene primers within the assay. Sequence reads were collapsed and filtered to measure the absolute abundance of every unique TCRbeta CDR3 rearrangement. For each sample, productive Simpson clonality was calculated as the square root of Simpson's diversity index across productive rearrangements. What TCRdb holds here is the immuneACCESS table cut down to in-frame rearrangements. Part of the clones is not present; checked against another copy, under half of the missing clones reflect an unresolved V gene, and the others are unexplained. V, J and clone size are taken as reported in that table, and D and trimming were inferred from the DNA itself. The sample yields about 310,000 clones; 80% to 90% were counted once. The top ten clones comprise less than 2.5% of the sample.

Based on the germline V gene, the CDR1 and CDR2 sequences are SGHRS and YFSETQ. Including cysteine and phenylalanine, the CDR3 has 14 amino acids. The only DNA kept is the CDR3, 42 bases in frame from the first base. V loses 6 bases, J loses 9 bases, and the germline ends lie 16 bases apart. What the authors observed across the whole study: How much clinical and demographic metadata was included differed by source and by participant, and the metadata was provided uncurated.

The receptor was derived from a man aged 25-40 years who had recovered from COVID-19. Sequenced: PBMCs or T cells enriched from blood (not recorded which). The rearrangement combines TRBV5-1 with TRBJ1-6, and the D gene may be TRBD1, 6 bases matching. The sequenced DNA is TGCGCCAGCAACGAGGGACAAGGATCTTCACCCCTCCACTTT. This translates into CASNEGQGSSPLHF.